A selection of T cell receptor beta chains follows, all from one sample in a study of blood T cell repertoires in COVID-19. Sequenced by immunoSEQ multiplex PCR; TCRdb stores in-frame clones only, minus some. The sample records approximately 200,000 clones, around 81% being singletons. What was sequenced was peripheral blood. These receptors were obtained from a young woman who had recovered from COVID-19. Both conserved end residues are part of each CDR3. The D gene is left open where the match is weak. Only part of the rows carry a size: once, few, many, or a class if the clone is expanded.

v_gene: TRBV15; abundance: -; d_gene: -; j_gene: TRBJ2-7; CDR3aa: CATSSPGVKYF; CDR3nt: TGTGCCACCAGCAGTCCAGGGGTGAAGTACTTC
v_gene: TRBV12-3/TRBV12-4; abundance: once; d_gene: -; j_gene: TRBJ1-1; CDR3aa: CASSRRTEAFF; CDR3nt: TGTGCCAGCAGTAGGCGGACAGAAGCTTTCTTT
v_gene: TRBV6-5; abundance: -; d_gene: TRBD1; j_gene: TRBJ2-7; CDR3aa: CASSYGQASYEQYF; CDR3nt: TGTGCCAGCAGTTATGGACAGGCCTCCTACGAGCAGTACTTC
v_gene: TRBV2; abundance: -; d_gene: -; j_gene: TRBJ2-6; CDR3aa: CASSSSGANVLTF; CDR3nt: TGTGCCAGCAGCAGCTCTGGGGCCAACGTCCTGACTTTC
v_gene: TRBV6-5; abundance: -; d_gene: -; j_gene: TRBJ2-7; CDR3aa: CASSYEAGVRYEQYF; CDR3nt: TGTGCCAGCAGTTACGAGGCAGGGGTGCGCTACGAGCAGTACTTC
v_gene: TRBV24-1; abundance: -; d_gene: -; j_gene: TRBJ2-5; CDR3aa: CATSDPTGVKTQYF; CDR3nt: TGTGCCACCAGTGATCCTACGGGGGTGAAGACCCAGTACTTC
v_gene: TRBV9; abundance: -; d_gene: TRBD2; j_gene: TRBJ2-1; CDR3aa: CASSGLAGGPFNEQFF; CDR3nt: TGTGCCAGCAGCGGACTAGCGGGAGGGCCATTCAATGAGCAGTTCTTC
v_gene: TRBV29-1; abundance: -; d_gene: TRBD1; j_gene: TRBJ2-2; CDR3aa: CSVPGTGDTGELFF; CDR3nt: TGCAGCGTGCCCGGGACAGGGGACACCGGGGAGCTGTTTTTT
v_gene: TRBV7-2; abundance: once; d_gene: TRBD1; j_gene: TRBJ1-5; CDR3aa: CASSLDQAGGRPQHF; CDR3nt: TGTGCCAGCAGCTTAGATCAGGCAGGGGGGAGGCCCCAGCATTTT
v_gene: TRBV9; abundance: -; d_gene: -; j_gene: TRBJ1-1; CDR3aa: CASSVGGGRTEAFF; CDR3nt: TGTGCCAGCAGCGTAGGAGGAGGGAGGACTGAAGCTTTCTTT
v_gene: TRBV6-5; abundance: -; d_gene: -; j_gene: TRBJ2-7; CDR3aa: CASSYSGASSYEQYF; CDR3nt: TGTGCCAGCAGTTACTCAGGGGCATCTTCCTACGAGCAGTACTTC
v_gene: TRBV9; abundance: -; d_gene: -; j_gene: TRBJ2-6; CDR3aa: CASSVVPVSGANVLTF; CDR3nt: TGTGCCAGCAGCGTAGTGCCGGTCTCTGGGGCCAACGTCCTGACTTTC
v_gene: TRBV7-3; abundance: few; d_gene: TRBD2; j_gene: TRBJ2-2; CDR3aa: CASSLTIAGGLTNTGELFF; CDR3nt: TGTGCCAGCAGCTTAACGATAGCGGGAGGCCTAACGAACACCGGGGAGCTGTTTTTT
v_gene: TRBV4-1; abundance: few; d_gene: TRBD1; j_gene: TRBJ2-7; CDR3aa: CASSQRQGLSNEQYF; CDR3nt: TGCGCCAGCAGCCAGCGACAGGGGCTCTCTAATGAGCAGTACTTC
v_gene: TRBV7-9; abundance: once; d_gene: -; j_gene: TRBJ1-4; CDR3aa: CASSFGSANEKLFF; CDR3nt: TGTGCCAGCAGCTTTGGCAGTGCTAATGAAAAACTGTTTTTT
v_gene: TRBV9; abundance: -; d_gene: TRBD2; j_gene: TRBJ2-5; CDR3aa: CASSVATSGSQETQYF; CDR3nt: TGTGCCAGCAGCGTTGCCACTAGCGGATCCCAAGAGACCCAGTACTTC
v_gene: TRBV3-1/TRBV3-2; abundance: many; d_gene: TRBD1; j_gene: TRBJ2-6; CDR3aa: CASSQDGTGLGANVLTF; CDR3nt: TGTGCCAGCAGCCAAGACGGGACAGGGCTTGGGGCCAACGTCCTGACTTTC
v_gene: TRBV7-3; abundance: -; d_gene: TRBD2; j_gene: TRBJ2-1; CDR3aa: CASSLLAGGTNEQFF; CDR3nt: TGTGCCAGCAGCTTATTAGCGGGAGGGACGAATGAGCAGTTCTTC
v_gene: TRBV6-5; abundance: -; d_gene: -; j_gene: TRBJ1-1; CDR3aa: CASSSVISNTEAFF; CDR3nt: TGTGCCAGCAGCTCGGTGATTTCGAACACTGAAGCTTTCTTT
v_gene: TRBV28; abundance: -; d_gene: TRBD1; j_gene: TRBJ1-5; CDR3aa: CASSLDRGNQPQHF; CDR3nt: TGTGCCAGCAGTTTAGACAGGGGCAATCAGCCCCAGCATTTT
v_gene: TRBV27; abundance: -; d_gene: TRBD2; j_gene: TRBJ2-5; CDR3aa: CATQAGGLASQETQYF; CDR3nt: TGTGCCACCCAAGCTGGGGGACTAGCATCCCAAGAGACCCAGTACTTC
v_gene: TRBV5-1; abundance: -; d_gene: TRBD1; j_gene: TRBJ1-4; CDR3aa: CASIGQGCEKLFF; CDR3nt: TGCGCCAGCATAGGACAGGGGTGTGAAAAACTGTTTTTT
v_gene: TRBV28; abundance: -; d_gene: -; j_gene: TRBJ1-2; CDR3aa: CASSLGSDYGYTF; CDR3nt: TGTGCCAGCAGTTTAGGCTCAGACTATGGCTACACCTTC
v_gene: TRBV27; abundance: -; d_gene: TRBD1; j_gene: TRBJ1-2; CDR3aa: CASKYRGFDGYTF; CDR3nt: TGTGCCAGCAAATACAGGGGATTTGATGGCTACACCTTC
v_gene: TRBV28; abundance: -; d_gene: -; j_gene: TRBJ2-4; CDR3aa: CASSGVGSIDIQYF; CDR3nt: TGTGCCAGCAGTGGCGTGGGCAGCATAGACATTCAGTACTTC
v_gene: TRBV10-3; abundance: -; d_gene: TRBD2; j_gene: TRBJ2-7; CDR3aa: CAIGAGGYEQYF; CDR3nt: TGTGCCATCGGAGCGGGGGGTTACGAGCAGTACTTC
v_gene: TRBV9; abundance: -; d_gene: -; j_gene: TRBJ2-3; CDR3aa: CASSVTADTQYF; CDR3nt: TGTGCCAGCAGCGTAACGGCAGATACGCAGTATTTT
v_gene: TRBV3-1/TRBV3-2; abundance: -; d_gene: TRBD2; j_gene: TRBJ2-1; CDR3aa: CASSPPAGTNYNEQFF; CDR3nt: TGTGCCAGCAGCCCACCAGCCGGGACTAACTACAATGAGCAGTTCTTC
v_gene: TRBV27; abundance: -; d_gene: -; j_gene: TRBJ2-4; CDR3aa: CASSSRDPKNIQYF; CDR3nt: TGTGCCAGCAGTTCGAGGGATCCCAAAAACATTCAGTACTTC